This entry lists 27 T cell receptor beta chains sequenced from one sample in a study of CD4 and CD8 cells across lung adenocarcinoma regions. MiXCR, applied by TCRdb to the PCR reads, yields one record per CDR3 protein. The profile shows under 9,500 distinct CDR3 sequences, approximately 46% of them singletons. Sequenced material: CD8+ T cells from the margin of a lung tumor. These receptors were obtained from a female donor with lung adenocarcinoma. The CD4 and CD8 labels of this study may be unreliable.

By share, this clonotype counts as medium-sized. The chain carries TRBV27 and TRBJ2-1; D remains unclear. The J call is in doubt because the DNA end fits TRBJ2-5 better. Germline V lookup: CDR1 MNHEY, CDR2 SMNVEV (reference sequence). The CDR3 covers 10 residues. As DNA, the CDR3 is TGTGCCAGCAGTTTAGAGACCCAGTACTTC. It yields the protein CASSLETQYF.

The chain links TRBV7-9 to TRBJ2-5; 8 positions match TRBD2. The J call is doubtful: the DNA matches TRBJ2-1 better. Germline CDR1 reads SEHNR; CDR2 reads FQNEAQ (reference sequence). The CDR3 is 15 residues long. The CDR3 nucleotides are TGTGCCAGCAGCTACACCGGGACTAGGGGCAATGAGCAGTTCTTC. Translation: CASSYTGTRGNEQFF.

This rearrangement joins TRBV6-1 to TRBJ2-2; possible D gene TRBD1, 6 bases. The CDR3 sequence is 15 residues long. V lost 7 bases and J 16 bases, leaving 28 bases between the germline ends. CDR1 and CDR2 (germline): MNHNS, SASEGT. The CDR3 region is CASKTGQSNTGAQFF. The CDR3 DNA follows: TGTGCCAGCAAGACGGGACAATCGAACACCGGGGCGCAGTTTTTT.

J is TRBJ1-2 and V is TRBV6-1; D may be TRBD1 (6 bases). CDR3 length equals 16 residues. Trimming took off 1 base at V and 4 bases at J, with 16 bases between the two ends. Germline CDR1 reads MNHNS; CDR2 reads SASEGT. CDR3 protein: CASSEGTIVQGYGYTF. CDR3 DNA sequence: TGTGCCAGCAGTGAAGGGACAATCGTACAGGGCTATGGCTACACCTTC.

The gene calls are TRBV6-5 and TRBJ2-1; TRBD2 aligns across 14 bases. The CDR3 is 14 amino acids. Germline assignment: CDR1 MNHEY and CDR2 SVGAGI. The junction had 11 bases not matched to a gene; V was cut back by 6 bases and J by 16 bases. The DNA of the CDR3 is TGTGCCAGCAGACTCGGGACTAGCGGGAGAGCCTATTTCTTC. It yields the protein CASRLGTSGRAYFF.

The rearrangement links TRBV6-8 to TRBJ2-5; 8 nucleotides line up with TRBD2. The end of the DNA aligns better with TRBJ2-3, so the J call may be wrong. In germline, CDR1 is MNHGY, CDR2 SAAAGT. The CDR3 covers 16 residues. The DNA of the CDR3 is TGTTCCTGCGGGGGGCTCGGGGGCCGGGACCAAGAGACCCAGTATTTT. As protein: CSCGGLGGRDQETQYF.

At least ten counts were recorded for this clonotype. This sequence joins TRBV6-5 and TRBJ2-1; D ambiguous. Germline assignment: CDR1 MNHEY and CDR2 SVGAGI. CDR3 length: 13 residues. V dropped 2 bases and J dropped 6 bases, with 8 bases sitting between them. The CDR3 region is CASSYMAANEQFF. The CDR3 nucleotides read TGTGCCAGCAGTTACATGGCTGCCAATGAGCAGTTCTTC.

The gene calls are TRBV6-2 or TRBV6-3 and TRBJ2-3; D remains ambiguous. The germline gives CDR1 MNHEY, CDR2 SVGEGT. CDR3 length: 11 residues. Trimming stripped 0 bases from V and 7 bases from J, with 2 bases between. In nucleotides, the CDR3 is TGTGCCAGCAGTTACTCGTATACGCAGTATTTT. This sequence encodes CASSYSYTQYF.

By share, this clonotype counts as medium-sized (0.01 to 0.1%). The rearrangement uses TRBV6-5 and TRBJ2-2; 8 nucleotides line up with TRBD1. The germline V gene encodes CDR1 MNHEY and CDR2 SVGAGI. V lost 2 bases, J lost 1 base, and 0 bases stayed unmatched. The CDR3 has 15 residues. CDR3 sequence reads: CASSYGTGNTGELFF. DNA for the CDR3: TGTGCCAGCAGTTACGGGACAGGGAACACCGGGGAGCTGTTTTTT.

The V and J genes are TRBV6-1 and TRBJ2-5; 11 bases line up with TRBD1. Germline V gene lookup returns CDR1 MNHNS and CDR2 SASEGT. Unmatched junction bases numbered 9, after V lost 8 bases and J lost 4 bases. The CDR3 contains 15 residues. CDR3 DNA sequence: TGTGCCAGCGGGACAGGGGGGCACTTGGTAGAGACCCAGTACTTC. Its translation is CASGTGGHLVETQYF.

The chain employs TRBV20-1 and TRBJ2-3, with a tentative D call TRBD2 (5 bases). V was cut by 6 bases and J by 2 bases, with 15 bases left in between. CDR1 is DFQATT and CDR2 is SNEGSKA in the germline V gene (reference sequence). This CDR3 spans 14 amino acids. The CDR3 nucleotides read TGCAGTGCGGTCTTGGCGGGCGCCACAGATACGCAGTATTTT. Translating gives CSAVLAGATDTQYF.

The J gene is TRBJ2-7, the V gene TRBV7-6; D is possibly TRBD1 (6 bases). With 1 base removed from V and 2 bases from J, the gap between germline ends came to 15 bases. CDR1 and CDR2 (germline): SGHVS, FNYEAQ. This CDR3 has 16 amino acids. The CDR3 here is CASSLDLGRGTYEQYF. For the CDR3, the DNA is TGTGCCAGCAGCTTAGACCTTGGCAGGGGAACCTACGAGCAGTACTTC.

This clonotype came up once. The germline gene is not matched at one end of the junction; a read error may be the cause. V usage is TRBV27 and J usage is TRBJ2-3, with no clear D. CDR1 and CDR2 from the germline V gene are MNHEY and SMNVEV (reference sequence). The CDR3 has 12 amino acids. CDR3 in DNA: TGTGCCAGGGGTCGTCTCACAGATACCCAGTATTTC. Translated, it gives CARGRLTDTQYF.

This clonotype was seen at least ten times. The rearrangement joins TRBV7-2 to TRBJ2-3; 12 nucleotides line up with TRBD2. V dropped 0 bases and J dropped 2; count of bases not matched to a gene: 15. Germline values: CDR1 SGHTA, CDR2 FQGNSA. The CDR3 consists of 21 residues. CDR3 DNA: TGTGCCAGCAGCTTAGCAATCCGCGGGCCGAGACTAGCGGGGGACACAGATACGCAGTATTTT. This codes for CASSLAIRGPRLAGDTDTQYF. The variable domain in full, completed from reference TRBV7-2 and TRBJ2-3, reads GAGVSQSPSNKVTEKGKDVELRCDPISGHTALYWYRQSLGQGLEFLIYFQGNSAPDKSGLPSDRFSAERTGGSVSTLTIQRTQQEDSAVYLCASSLAIRGPRLAGDTDTQYFGPGTRLTVL.

This clonotype was seen at least ten times. The V call is TRBV6-1, the J call TRBJ2-5; 7 bases are a match to TRBD2. Germline V gene sequence: CDR1 MNHNS, CDR2 SASEGT. CDR3 size: 13 residues. V lost 11 bases, J lost 5 bases, and 11 bases stayed unmatched. CDR3 amino acids: CAVGGRFGETQYF. The CDR3 DNA follows: TGTGCCGTGGGGGGGAGGTTCGGGGAGACCCAGTACTTC.

Only a few counts were recorded for this clonotype. This chain links TRBV20-1 with TRBJ2-4; D is uncertain. The CDR3 is 13 residues long. The germline gives CDR1 DFQATT, CDR2 SNEGSKA (reference sequence). V was clipped by 5 bases and J by 7 bases, with 15 bases between them. CDR3: CSARPGFGNIQYF. As DNA, the CDR3 is TGCAGTGCTCGTCCCGGGTTCGGGAACATTCAGTACTTC.

The V gene is TRBV27, the J gene TRBJ2-3; D is undetermined. The assigned J gene may be wrong: the sequence end matches TRBJ2-7 better. Per germline, CDR1 MNHEY and CDR2 SMNVEV (reference sequence). The length of the CDR3 is 14 residues. The CDR3 DNA reads as TGTGCCAGCAGTTTACAGTCATCCAAAGACACGCAGTACTTC. Translation: CASSLQSSKDTQYF.

This clonotype was counted at least ten times. V gene TRBV27 combines with J gene TRBJ2-7; TRBD1 or TRBD2 may be the D gene (5 bases each). This CDR3 is 19 amino acids long. Germline V gene data show CDR1 as MNHEY and CDR2 as SMNVEV (reference sequence). The V gene lost 9 bases and the J gene lost 4 bases, with 34 bases spanning the gap. The CDR3 DNA follows: TGTGCCAGAAAGAGATCGGGGACGCCCGGAAGGCTTCTGTATTACGAGCAGTACGTC. Translation gives CARKRSGTPGRLLYYEQYV.

V is TRBV6-5 and J is TRBJ2-1; 10 bases are a match to TRBD2. The last part of the DNA fits TRBJ2-7 better; the J call may be wrong. From germline, CDR1 is MNHEY and CDR2 SVGAGI. The CDR3 runs 16 residues. CDR3 amino acids: CASSYSRTSGTYEQYF. The CDR3 DNA sequence: TGTGCCAGCAGTTACTCGCGGACTAGCGGAACCTACGAGCAGTACTTC.

The J gene is TRBJ2-1, the V gene TRBV5-6; the match to TRBD2 covers 8 bases. The DNA end favors TRBJ2-7, so the J call may be wrong. CDR1 is SGHDT and CDR2 is YYEEEE in the germline V gene. This CDR3 is built from 14 residues. CDR3 amino acids: CASSLSGRAGEQYF. As DNA, the CDR3 is TGTGCCAGCAGCTTGTCCGGGAGGGCCGGAGAGCAGTACTTC.

This sequence joins TRBV5-1 and TRBJ1-2; 7 bases fit TRBD1. V was clipped by 3 bases and J by 3 bases; unmatched bases: 8. This CDR3 has 15 amino acids. Per the germline V gene, CDR1 is SGHRS and CDR2 is YFSETQ. CDR3 in DNA: TGCGCCAGCAGCTCCAACCACAGGGGTCACTATGGCTACACCTTC. Protein: CASSSNHRGHYGYTF.

By sample share, this clonotype is medium-sized (0.01 to 0.1%). This chain connects TRBV6-1 to TRBJ2-5; tentative D call: TRBD2 (5 bases). The V end was cut by 3 bases, the J end by 5 bases, with 10 bases between. Germline lookup yields CDR1 MNHNS and CDR2 SASEGT. This CDR3 region has 13 residues. The CDR3 region has the DNA TGTGCCAGCAGTGAGCAGAGGGCCGAGACCCAGTACTTC. Protein: CASSEQRAETQYF.

This chain joins TRBV19 and TRBJ2-1, with D perhaps assigned TRBD1 or TRBD2 (5 bases each). This CDR3 contains 15 residues. V lost 5 bases and J lost 6, with 17 bases in between. Germline V gives CDR1 LNHDA, CDR2 SQIVND (reference sequence). The CDR3 region is CASSAPRGIGNEQFF. In DNA, the CDR3 is TGTGCCAGTAGTGCCCCCCGGGGCATTGGCAATGAGCAGTTCTTC.

This clonotype was recorded a few times. The CDR3 DNA follows: TGTGCCAGCAGCTCCCGTATAGCGGGAGGGACAGATACGCAGTATTTT. This encodes CASSSRIAGGTDTQYF. This chain uses TRBV7-6 with TRBJ2-3, with 11 bases aligning to TRBD2. Germline trimming cut 4 bases from V and 3 bases from J; bases unmatched to any gene: 6. The CDR3 spans 16 residues. Germline CDR1 SGHVS, CDR2 FNYEAQ.

This clonotype was seen a few times. The V and J genes are TRBV11-2 and TRBJ2-5; 10 bases are a match to TRBD1. CDR1 is SGHAT and CDR2 is FQNNGV in the germline V gene. J was trimmed by 4 bases and V by 5 bases; bases with no gene match: 10. The length of the CDR3 is 16 residues. In DNA form, the CDR3 reads TGTGCCAGCAGCCCTAAGGCCAGGACAGGGGGAGAGACCCAGTACTTC. The encoded protein is CASSPKARTGGETQYF.

J is TRBJ2-1 and V is TRBV6-1, with D possibly TRBD1 on 6 matching bases. The DNA end is a closer match to TRBJ2-7, so the J assignment may be wrong. This CDR3 has 16 amino acids. Germline V lookup: CDR1 MNHNS, CDR2 SASEGT. CDR3 protein: CASSPPKQGYSHEQYF. The DNA for the CDR3 is TGTGCCAGCAGTCCCCCTAAACAGGGTTACTCTCACGAGCAGTACTTC.

In the case of this clonotype: One end of the junction is discordant with germline, which a read error may explain. The chain joins TRBV6-1 to TRBJ2-3; D unresolved. The J call may be incorrect, as the DNA end agrees better with TRBJ2-7. CDR3 length equals 16 residues. Germline lookup yields CDR1 MNHNS and CDR2 SASEGT. Here the CDR3 DNA reads TGTGTCAGCAGTGGCCTTCAGGCGGTGAGCACAGATGCGCAGTACTTC. It encodes CVSSGLQAVSTDAQYF.